The 9 T cell receptor beta chains given below trace back to one sample, sequenced in a study of cytomegalovirus exposure and HLA in healthy donors. Vbeta (60) and Jbeta (13) primers were used in the PCR. Some clones are missing from TCRdb's copy, which holds only in-frame ones; the method was immunoSEQ multiplex PCR. Of some 200,000 clones detected, about 80% appear once; the ten largest clones hold about 0.58%. What was sequenced was PBMCs. The receptor source for this set is a woman aged 40 to 49 in good health and CMV-seronegative.

The chain joins TRBV9 to TRBJ2-5; TRBD1 matches at 10 bases. This CDR3 contains 15 residues. Trimming took 3 bases from V and 5 from J; bases not matched to a gene: 7. The germline gives CDR1 SGDLS, CDR2 YYNGEE. The CDR3, as DNA: TGTGCCAGCAGCGCTAGACAGGGGGCGTTGGAGACCCAGTACTTC. This translates into CASSARQGALETQYF.

This clone appeared a single time. The J gene is TRBJ1-1, the V gene TRBV2, with 7 nucleotides matching TRBD1. The ends lost 4 bases at V and 1 base at J; junction bases unmatched: 9. CDR3 size: 16 residues. Germline CDR1 reads SNHLY; CDR2 reads FYNNEI. The CDR3 DNA reads as TGTGCCAGCAGTGGAGACAGGGTTGGGGAGAACACTGAAGCTTTCTTT. It encodes CASSGDRVGENTEAFF.

This clone has a single count. The V gene is TRBV5-1, the J gene TRBJ1-3; D perhaps matches TRBD1 (5 bases). The CDR3 runs to 14 residues. The V and J ends lost 5 bases and 4 bases respectively, with 13 bases between them. Germline CDR1 is SGHRS and CDR2 is YFSETQ. The CDR3 DNA follows: TGCGCCAGCAGACCCGGACAAGGAGGAAACACCATATATTTT. Translated, it gives CASRPGQGGNTIYF.

The genes are TRBV6-5 and TRBJ2-7; D uncertain. Germline V gene sequence: CDR1 MNHEY, CDR2 SVGAGI. CDR3 length: 13 amino acids. The V and J ends lost 5 bases and 3 bases respectively, with 11 bases between them. CDR3 DNA: TGTGCCAGCAGTGAAACGAGATACTACGAGCAGTACTTC. Amino acids: CASSETRYYEQYF.

The chain uses TRBV6-1 and TRBJ1-2; tentatively, D is TRBD1 (6 bases). V lost 2 bases and J 4 bases, leaving 8 bases between the germline ends. The CDR3 covers 13 residues. The germline V gene has CDR1 MNHNS and CDR2 SASEGT. CDR3 in DNA: TGTGCCAGCAGTGAAAGAGGGGGCTATGGCTACACCTTC. Translation gives CASSERGGYGYTF.

This sequence joins TRBV9 and TRBJ2-1, with 11 bases identical to TRBD2. The J segment lost 0 bases and the V segment lost 4 bases, leaving 9 bases of the junction unmatched. Germline-derived CDR1 and CDR2 are SGDLS and YYNGEE. The CDR3 is 18 amino acids. The CDR3, as DNA: TGTGCCAGCAGCCCGCTAGCGGGGGGTAACCTCTCCTACAATGAGCAGTTCTTC. Its translation is CASSPLAGGNLSYNEQFF.

The J gene is TRBJ2-7, the V gene TRBV4-3, with TRBD1 identical over 7 bases. Germline values: CDR1 LGHNA, CDR2 YSLEER. The J segment lost 4 bases and the V segment lost 4 bases, leaving 4 bases of the junction unmatched. The CDR3 extends over 13 amino acids. CDR3: CASSLGQEYEQYF. The CDR3 bases are TGCGCCAGCAGCCTTGGACAGGAATACGAGCAGTACTTC.

The V and J genes are TRBV5-8 and TRBJ2-1, with 9 bases that match TRBD2. The germline V gene encodes CDR1 SGHTS and CDR2 YDEGEE. V was pared by 4 bases and J by 3 bases, with 5 bases of the junction left unmatched. This CDR3 has 15 residues. The CDR3 nucleotides read TGTGCCAGCAGCCTGCGGGGGGGCCTCTACAATGAGCAGTTCTTC. Translated, it gives CASSLRGGLYNEQFF.

This clone was picked up one time. The CDR3 nucleotides read TGTGCCACCAGCAGAGATTACGGGAGCGGGGAGCTGTTTTTT. Its translation: CATSRDYGSGELFF. This chain joins TRBV15 and TRBJ2-2; TRBD2 is a possible D gene (6 bases). V was trimmed by 0 bases and J by 7 bases, leaving 9 bases between them. Germline CDR1 and CDR2: LNHNV and YYDKDF (reference sequence). The CDR3 totals 14 residues.